The present TCR beta chain was sequenced within a study of cytomegalovirus exposure and HLA in healthy donors. Study-level results: According to the study, around 150 TCR beta chains were cytomegalovirus-associated.

Trimming pared 5 bases from V and 7 bases from J, leaving 9 bases between. Germline loops: CDR1 WSHSY, CDR2 SAAADI. The CDR3 is 11 amino acids. Some clones are missing from TCRdb's copy, which holds only in-frame ones; the method was immunoSEQ multiplex PCR. The data hold about 200,000 clones, with approximately 82% observed a single time. A note on this clone: Its antigen remains unidentified.

Sequencing was done on a sample of PBMCs. The origin of this receptor is a woman between 25 and 40 years old in good health and CMV-seropositive. This chain links TRBV10-2 with TRBJ2-7; no reliable D call. The CDR3 loop is CASSPAVEQYF. The CDR3 DNA reads TGCGCCAGCAGTCCCGCGGTGGAGCAGTACTTC.